What follows are 30 T cell receptor beta chains derived from one specimen sequenced in a study of sequential checkpoint blockade in melanoma. Sequenced by immunoSEQ multiplex PCR; TCRdb stores in-frame clones only, minus some. The profile shows 20,000 or so clones, around 75% of them singletons. As for treatment: randomized to nivolumab then ipilimumab (arm A) or the reverse (arm B). The specimen comprised CD8+ T cells sorted from blood (inferred from file names), sampled from a patient given nivolumab and ipilimumab in sequence. These receptors were collected from a human donor with melanoma.

The chain couples TRBV6-6 to TRBJ1-1; D possibly corresponds to TRBD1 (5 bases). The V and J ends lost 6 bases and 7 bases respectively, with 15 bases between them. Germline-derived CDR1 and CDR2 are MNHNY and SVGAGI (reference sequence). The CDR3 is made up of 13 amino acids. The CDR3, as DNA: TGTGCCAGCAGCCGTCTCGGGGGGAATGAAGCTTTCTTT. It is translated as CASSRLGGNEAFF.

V gene TRBV19 combines with J gene TRBJ2-7; TRBD1 might be the D (6 bases). Germline CDR1 reads LNHDA; CDR2 reads SQIVND (reference sequence). The CDR3 runs 13 residues. V lost 3 bases and J lost 0, with 6 bases in between. CDR3 sequence reads: CASSMTGSYEQYF. Written as DNA, the CDR3 is TGTGCCAGTAGTATGACAGGCTCCTACGAGCAGTACTTC.

The rearrangement links TRBV5-6 to TRBJ2-7, with D possibly TRBD1 on 5 matching bases. The CDR3 loop spans 12 amino acids. Trimming shortened V by 2 bases and J by 4 bases, and 7 bases separated the two germline ends. Germline-derived CDR1 and CDR2 are SGHDT and YYEEEE. CDR3 in DNA: TGTGCCAGCAGCTTAGGACAATACGAGCAGTACTTC. Its translation is CASSLGQYEQYF.

CDR3 coding DNA: TGTGCCAGCAGCTTAAGGCCGATTTACCAGGAAAGCTCCTATAATTCACCCCTCCACTTT. Encoded protein: CASSLRPIYQESSYNSPLHF. V usage is TRBV9 and J usage is TRBJ1-6, with D uncertain. CDR1 and CDR2 from the germline V gene are SGDLS and YYNGEE. CDR3 size: 20 residues. Trimming removed 4 bases at V and 0 bases at J, with 23 bases between.

The chain is built from TRBV6-1 and TRBJ1-2, with D hard to call. Germline V CDR1 and CDR2: MNHNS, SASEGT. The CDR3 extends over 14 amino acids. Trimming stripped 0 bases from V and 4 bases from J, with 9 bases between. The CDR3 reads CASSEALRGYGYTF. The CDR3 coding sequence is TGTGCCAGCAGTGAAGCGCTTCGGGGCTATGGCTACACCTTC.

The chain has TRBV29-1 and TRBJ1-2, with a tentative D call TRBD1 (6 bases). Germline CDR1 SQVTM, CDR2 ANQGSEA. Trimming pared 6 bases from V and 0 bases from J, leaving 17 bases between. This CDR3 contains 15 residues. The CDR3 region has the DNA TGCAGCGTCATAATTACAGGGTATTCTAACTATGGCTACACCTTC. This sequence encodes CSVIITGYSNYGYTF.

This clone showed up just a few times. The chain recombines TRBV9 with TRBJ2-2; D perhaps matches TRBD2 (6 bases). The CDR3 totals 14 residues. Germline loops: CDR1 SGDLS, CDR2 YYNGEE. Trimming shortened V by 0 bases and J by 5 bases, and 8 bases separated the two germline ends. The CDR3 here is CASSVGAGTGELFF. The CDR3 bases are TGTGCCAGCAGCGTAGGGGCGGGGACCGGGGAGCTGTTTTTT.

This rearrangement joins TRBV7-2 to TRBJ1-4; possible D gene TRBD1, 6 bases. Trimming removed 6 bases at V and 7 bases at J, with 15 bases between. Germline V gene sequence: CDR1 SGHTA, CDR2 FQGNSA. The CDR3 spans 14 residues. As DNA, the CDR3 is TGTGCCAGCAGTCCCCCGGACAGCGCTGAAAAACTGTTTTTT. Translating it yields CASSPPDSAEKLFF.

This rearrangement joins TRBV7-9 to TRBJ1-4; D may be TRBD1 (5 bases). V shed 1 base and J shed 7 bases, with 13 bases lying between them. CDR1 SEHNR and CDR2 FQNEAQ come from the germline V gene (reference sequence). This CDR3 has 15 amino acids. CDR3 sequence: CASSLDQGMTEKLFF. The CDR3 DNA is TGTGCCAGCAGCTTAGATCAGGGAATGACTGAAAAACTGTTTTTT.

J is TRBJ2-1 and V is TRBV19; 12 bases match TRBD2. The CDR3 is 18 residues long. Losses at the gene ends were 5 bases for V and 6 bases for J; bases not matched to a gene: 14. Looked up from germline, CDR1 is LNHDA and CDR2 is SQIVND (reference sequence). The CDR3 DNA sequence: TGTGCCAGTAGTCCGGGACTAGCGGGTACTCTTTTTTCCAATGAGCAGTTCTTC. Translating gives CASSPGLAGTLFSNEQFF.

This sequence joins TRBV5-5 and TRBJ2-7; D is possibly TRBD1 (5 bases). The V end was cut by 2 bases, the J end by 0 bases, with 12 bases between. The germline gives CDR1 SGHKS, CDR2 YYEKEE (reference sequence). CDR3 size: 15 residues. The CDR3 reads CASSFSGYISYEQYF. For the CDR3, the DNA is TGTGCCAGCAGCTTTTCAGGGTACATCTCCTACGAGCAGTACTTC.

The rearrangement uses TRBV7-9 and TRBJ1-1; D gene uncertain. Trimming removed 2 bases from V and 3 bases from J, with 10 bases in between. Germline V gene lookup returns CDR1 SEHNR and CDR2 FQNEAQ (reference sequence). The CDR3 consists of 14 residues. The CDR3 DNA reads TGTGCCAGCAGCTTATTGCCCGGGGACACTGAAGCTTTCTTT. Its translation: CASSLLPGDTEAFF.

This chain joins TRBV7-9 and TRBJ2-7; tentative D call: TRBD2 (5 bases). CDR3 length equals 14 residues. From germline, CDR1 is SEHNR and CDR2 FQNEAQ (reference sequence). Trimming left V 5 bases short and J 0 bases short, with 11 bases between. The CDR3 DNA reads as TGTGCCAGCAGCCCTTCGGGGAGCTCCTACGAGCAGTACTTC. Translated: CASSPSGSSYEQYF. Supplemented by reference TRBV7-9 and TRBJ2-7, the full variable domain reads DTGVSQNPRHKITKRGQNVTFRCDPISEHNRLYWYRQTLGQGPEFLTYFQNEAQLEKSRLLSDRFSAERPKGSFSTLEIQRTEQGDSAMYLCASSPSGSSYEQYFGPGTRLTVT.

The CDR3 region has the DNA TGTGCCAGCAGCTGGGGACTAGCGGGGTCCTACGAGCAGTACTTC. It is translated as CASSWGLAGSYEQYF. This chain joins TRBV7-9 and TRBJ2-7, with 13 bases fitting TRBD2. This CDR3 is built from 15 residues. V was pared by 4 bases and J by 1 base, with 1 base of the junction left unmatched. Germline CDR1 reads SEHNR; CDR2 reads FQNEAQ (reference sequence).

As concerns this clone: Its ends do not fully match the called genes, so a read error is possible. The same CDR3 also results from other DNA sequences found in this sample. The rearrangement links TRBV28 to TRBJ1-2; 8 bases fit TRBD1. There are 14 residues in the CDR3. The germline V gene encodes CDR1 MDHEN and CDR2 SYDVKM. The CDR3 sequence: CASSLHPGGDGYTF. CDR3 nucleotides: TGTGCCAGCAGCCTCCACCCAGGGGGCGATGGCTACACCTTT.

Of note for this clone: Other nucleotide sequences from this sample produce the same CDR3. V and J are TRBV7-9 and TRBJ2-7, with D maybe TRBD2 (6 bases). V was cut by 6 bases and J by 7 bases, with 13 bases left in between. CDR1 is SEHNR and CDR2 is FQNEAQ in the germline V gene (reference sequence). CDR3 length: 12 residues. CDR3 sequence (DNA): TGTGCCAGCAGTCCCGGGACTTATGAGCAGTACTTC. It translates to CASSPGTYEQYF.

V gene TRBV9 combines with J gene TRBJ2-1; 7 nucleotides agree with TRBD1. The CDR3 has 15 amino acids. Unmatched junction bases numbered 4, after V lost 4 bases and J lost 0 bases. Germline assignment: CDR1 SGDLS and CDR2 YYNGEE. CDR3 sequence: CASSRQGNSYNEQFF. CDR3 bases: TGTGCCAGCAGCAGACAGGGAAACTCCTACAATGAGCAGTTCTTC.

The J gene is TRBJ2-7, the V gene TRBV6-5, with 7 bases fitting TRBD1. CDR3 size: 15 residues. Germline CDR1 MNHEY, CDR2 SVGAGI. V lost 6 bases to trimming and J lost 3 bases; unmatched junction nucleotides: 11. CDR3 in DNA: TGTGCCAGCAGCTCAAGGGACAGCACGAACTACGAGCAGTACTTC. This encodes CASSSRDSTNYEQYF.

This clone was seen more than once but under ten times. The rearrangement links TRBV5-8 to TRBJ2-7; 11 bases agree with TRBD1. Germline CDR1 reads SGHTS; CDR2 reads YDEGEE. The CDR3 has 15 residues. J lost 2 bases, V lost 4 bases, and 5 bases had no gene match. Here the CDR3 reads CASSGGQGVTYEQYF. For the CDR3, the DNA is TGTGCCAGCAGCGGGGGACAGGGGGTCACCTACGAGCAGTACTTC. Complete variable domain (other parts from reference TRBV5-8 and TRBJ2-7): EAGVTQSPTHLIKTRGQQATLRCSPISGHTSVYWYQQALGLGLQFLLWYDEGEERNRGNFPPRFSGRQFPNYSSELNVNALELEDSALYLCASSGGQGVTYEQYFGPGTRLTVT.

This sequence joins TRBV27 and TRBJ2-7; 8 nucleotides agree with TRBD1. The CDR3 loop spans 16 amino acids. Germline V gene data show CDR1 as MNHEY and CDR2 as SMNVEV (reference sequence). J gave up 0 bases and V 4 bases, and 8 bases lay outside the gene matches. CDR3 DNA sequence: TGTGCCAGCAGTTCGCAGTCCGGACAGGGCTCCTACGAGCAGTACTTC. Protein sequence: CASSSQSGQGSYEQYF.

CDR3 sequence reads: CASTPIASGNYEQYF. Here the CDR3 DNA reads TGTGCCAGCACCCCGATCGCTAGCGGTAACTACGAGCAGTACTTC. The gene calls are TRBV6-1 and TRBJ2-7; 7 bases map to TRBD2. This CDR3 is built from 15 residues. Germline values: CDR1 MNHNS, CDR2 SASEGT. The junction had 12 bases not matched to a gene; V was cut back by 7 bases and J by 3 bases.

J is TRBJ2-7 and V is TRBV6-6; D is uncertain. The V gene's germline CDR1 is MNHNY and CDR2 SVGAGI (reference sequence). There are 12 residues in the CDR3. Trimming left V 0 bases short and J 5 bases short, with 5 bases between. CDR3 sequence reads: CASSYSPDEQYF. In DNA form, the CDR3 reads TGTGCCAGCAGTTACTCCCCCGACGAGCAGTACTTC.

The chain links TRBV7-9 to TRBJ1-1; 9 nucleotides line up with TRBD1. This CDR3 contains 15 residues. V lost 1 base to trimming and J lost 4 bases; unmatched junction nucleotides: 4. Germline CDR1 reads SEHNR; CDR2 reads FQNEAQ (reference sequence). The CDR3 loop reads CASSLGTGEGTEAFF. The CDR3 DNA follows: TGTGCCAGCAGCTTAGGGACAGGGGAAGGCACTGAAGCTTTCTTT.

This chain connects TRBV15 to TRBJ2-2; 9 positions match TRBD2. The CDR3 spans 17 residues. The germline V gene has CDR1 LNHNV and CDR2 YYDKDF (reference sequence). J lost 5 bases, V lost 5 bases, and 12 bases had no gene match. DNA for the CDR3: TGTGCCACCAGCCCCCACCGGGCGGGGGGGCCTACCGGGGAGCTGTTTTTT. Translating gives CATSPHRAGGPTGELFF.

The chain joins TRBV19 to TRBJ2-7; 8 nucleotides line up with TRBD1. Germline CDR1 is LNHDA and CDR2 is SQIVND (reference sequence). CDR3 length: 13 residues. V trimming: 11 bases; J trimming: 7 bases; junction bases outside the gene matches: 13. CDR3 DNA sequence: TGTGCCGCCTCGTCCAGGGGGCAGAGTGAGCAGTACTTC. It specifies CAASSRGQSEQYF.

In its sample, this clone was seen once. The J gene is TRBJ2-7, the V gene TRBV5-5; 8 bases match TRBD1. J was trimmed by 6 bases and V by 4 bases; bases with no gene match: 6. Looked up from germline, CDR1 is SGHKS and CDR2 is YYEKEE (reference sequence). This CDR3 region has 13 residues. DNA for the CDR3: TGTGCCAGCAGCCCCCCGGACAGGGTCGAGCAGTACTTC. Protein: CASSPPDRVEQYF.

The V call is TRBV7-9, the J call TRBJ1-1; 8 nucleotides match TRBD1. The CDR3 is made up of 16 amino acids. The germline gives CDR1 SEHNR, CDR2 FQNEAQ (reference sequence). The junction had 7 bases not matched to a gene; V was cut back by 3 bases and J by 1 base. The CDR3 DNA is TGTGCCAGCAGCTTCCCGAAACAGGGGGAGAACACTGAAGCTTTCTTT. It specifies CASSFPKQGENTEAFF. The full variable domain, completed using reference TRBV7-9 and TRBJ1-1, is DTGVSQNPRHKITKRGQNVTFRCDPISEHNRLYWYRQTLGQGPEFLTYFQNEAQLEKSRLLSDRFSAERPKGSFSTLEIQRTEQGDSAMYLCASSFPKQGENTEAFFGQGTRLTVV.

This clone was counted a single time. The rearrangement joins TRBV6-1 to TRBJ2-7; the D gene is possibly TRBD2 (6 bases). Germline lookup yields CDR1 MNHNS and CDR2 SASEGT. V gave up 7 bases and J gave up 11 bases, with 15 bases separating them. This CDR3 spans 11 amino acids. CDR3 in DNA: TGTGCCAGCACTTCCGGGACTTACAAGTACTTC. Translating gives CASTSGTYKYF.

The chain uses TRBV7-9 and TRBJ1-2; a possible D gene is TRBD1 (6 bases). The CDR3 extends over 17 amino acids. The germline CDR1 and CDR2 sequences are SEHNR and FQNEAQ (reference sequence). The V and J ends lost 3 bases and 2 bases respectively, with 19 bases between them. The CDR3 nucleotides read TGTGCCAGCAGCTTCGGGACACCCTCTCTTCGGAACTATGGCTACACCTTC. This encodes CASSFGTPSLRNYGYTF.

The V call is TRBV27, the J call TRBJ2-7, with TRBD1 matching 8 bases. V dropped 2 bases and J dropped 5; count of bases not matched to a gene: 8. Germline lookup yields CDR1 MNHEY and CDR2 SMNVEV (reference sequence). This CDR3 region has 15 residues. The CDR3 nucleotides are TGTGCCAGCAGTTTAAAGGACAGGGCTGGTAACGAGCAGTACTTC. This translates into CASSLKDRAGNEQYF.